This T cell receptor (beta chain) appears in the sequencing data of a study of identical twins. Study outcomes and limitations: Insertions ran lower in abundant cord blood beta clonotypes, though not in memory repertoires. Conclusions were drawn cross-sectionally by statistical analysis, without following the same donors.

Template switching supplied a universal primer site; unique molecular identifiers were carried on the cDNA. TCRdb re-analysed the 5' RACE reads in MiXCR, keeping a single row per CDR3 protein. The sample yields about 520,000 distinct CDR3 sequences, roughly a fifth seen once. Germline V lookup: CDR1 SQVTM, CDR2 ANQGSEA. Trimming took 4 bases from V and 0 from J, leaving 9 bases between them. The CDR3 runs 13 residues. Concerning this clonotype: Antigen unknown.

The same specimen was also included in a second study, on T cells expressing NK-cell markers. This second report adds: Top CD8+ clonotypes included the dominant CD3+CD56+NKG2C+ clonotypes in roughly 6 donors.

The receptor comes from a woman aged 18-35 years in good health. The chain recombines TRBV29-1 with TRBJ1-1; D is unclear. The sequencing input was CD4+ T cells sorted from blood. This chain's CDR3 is CSVVIQLNTEAFF. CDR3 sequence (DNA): TGCAGCGTTGTAATACAGCTGAACACTGAAGCTTTCTTT.